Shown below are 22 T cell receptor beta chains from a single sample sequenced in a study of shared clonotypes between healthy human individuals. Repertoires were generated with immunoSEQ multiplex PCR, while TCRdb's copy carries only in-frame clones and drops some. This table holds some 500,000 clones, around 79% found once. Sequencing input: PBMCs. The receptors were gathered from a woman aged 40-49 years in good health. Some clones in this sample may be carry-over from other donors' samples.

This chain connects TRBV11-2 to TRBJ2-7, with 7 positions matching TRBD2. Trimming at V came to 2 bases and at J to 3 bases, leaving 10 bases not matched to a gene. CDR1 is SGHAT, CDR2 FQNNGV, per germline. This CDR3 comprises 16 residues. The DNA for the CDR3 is TGTGCCAGCAGCTTACCTAGGGGCGGGAGTCACTACGAGCAGTACTTC. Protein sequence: CASSLPRGGSHYEQYF.

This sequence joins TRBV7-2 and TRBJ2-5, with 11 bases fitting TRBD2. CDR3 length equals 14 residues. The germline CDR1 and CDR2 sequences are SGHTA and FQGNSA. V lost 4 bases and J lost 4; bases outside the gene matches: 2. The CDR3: CASSSGLAGETQYF. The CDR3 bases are TGTGCCAGCAGCTCAGGACTAGCGGGAGAGACCCAGTACTTC.

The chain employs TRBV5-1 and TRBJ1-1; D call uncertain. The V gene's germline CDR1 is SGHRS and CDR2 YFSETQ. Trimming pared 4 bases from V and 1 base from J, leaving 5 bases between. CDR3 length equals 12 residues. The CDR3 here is CASSPPNTEAFF. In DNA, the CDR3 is TGCGCCAGCAGCCCGCCGAACACTGAAGCTTTCTTT.

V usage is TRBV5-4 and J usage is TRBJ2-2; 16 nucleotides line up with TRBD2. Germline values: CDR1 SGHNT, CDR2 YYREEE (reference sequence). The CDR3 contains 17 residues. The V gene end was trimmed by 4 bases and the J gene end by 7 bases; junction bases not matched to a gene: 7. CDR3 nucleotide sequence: TGTGCCAGCAGCCCGGGACTAGCGGGAGGGCAGGGCGGGGAGCTGTTTTTT. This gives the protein CASSPGLAGGQGGELFF.

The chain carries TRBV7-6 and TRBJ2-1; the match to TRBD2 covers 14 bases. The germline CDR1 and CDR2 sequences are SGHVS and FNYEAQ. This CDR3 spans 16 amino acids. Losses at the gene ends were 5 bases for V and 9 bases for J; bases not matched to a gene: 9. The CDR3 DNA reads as TGTGCCAGCAGCCCAGGGACTAGCGGGAGTAGGGGTGAGCAGTTCTTC. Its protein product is CASSPGTSGSRGEQFF.

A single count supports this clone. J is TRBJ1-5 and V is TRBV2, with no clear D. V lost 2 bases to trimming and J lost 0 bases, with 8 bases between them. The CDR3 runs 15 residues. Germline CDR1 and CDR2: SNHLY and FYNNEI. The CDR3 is CASSETDYSNQPQHF. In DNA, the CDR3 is TGTGCCAGCAGTGAAACAGATTATAGCAATCAGCCCCAGCATTTT.

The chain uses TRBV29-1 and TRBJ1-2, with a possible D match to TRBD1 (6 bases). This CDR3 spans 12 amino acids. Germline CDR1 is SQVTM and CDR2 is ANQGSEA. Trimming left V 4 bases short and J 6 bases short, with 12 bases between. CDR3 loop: CSVGYGGNGYTF. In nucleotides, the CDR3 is TGCAGCGTTGGCTACGGGGGCAATGGCTACACCTTC.

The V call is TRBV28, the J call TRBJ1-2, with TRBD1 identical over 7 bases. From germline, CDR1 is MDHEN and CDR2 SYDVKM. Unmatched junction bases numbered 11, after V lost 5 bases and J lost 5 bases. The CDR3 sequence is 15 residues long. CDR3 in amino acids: CASSPTWDRTYGYTF. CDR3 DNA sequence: TGTGCCAGCAGTCCTACTTGGGACAGAACTTATGGCTACACCTTC.

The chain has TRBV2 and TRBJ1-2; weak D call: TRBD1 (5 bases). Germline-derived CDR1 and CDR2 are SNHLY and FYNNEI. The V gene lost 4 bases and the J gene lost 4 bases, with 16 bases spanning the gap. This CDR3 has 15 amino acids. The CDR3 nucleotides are TGTGCCAGCAGTGGGACGTATGGGGCGATCTATGGCTACACCTTC. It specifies CASSGTYGAIYGYTF.

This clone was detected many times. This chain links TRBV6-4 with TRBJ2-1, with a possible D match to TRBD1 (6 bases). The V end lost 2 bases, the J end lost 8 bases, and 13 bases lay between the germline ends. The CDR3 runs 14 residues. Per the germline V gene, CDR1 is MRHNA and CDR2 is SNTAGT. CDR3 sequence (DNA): TGTGCCAGCAGTGACGGCTACGAGGGGGATGAGCAGTTCTTC. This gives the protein CASSDGYEGDEQFF.

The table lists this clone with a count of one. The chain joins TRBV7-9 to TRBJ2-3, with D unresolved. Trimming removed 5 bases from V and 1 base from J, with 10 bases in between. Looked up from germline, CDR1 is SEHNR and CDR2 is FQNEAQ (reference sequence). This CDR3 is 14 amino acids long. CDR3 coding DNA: TGTGCCAGCAGCGGCCGGGTCGGCACAGATACGCAGTATTTT. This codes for CASSGRVGTDTQYF.

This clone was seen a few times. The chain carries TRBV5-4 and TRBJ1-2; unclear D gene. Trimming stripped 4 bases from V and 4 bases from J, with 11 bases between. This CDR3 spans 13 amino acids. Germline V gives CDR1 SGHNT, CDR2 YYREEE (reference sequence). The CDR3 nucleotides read TGTGCCAGCAGCGCCAGTGTCGTCTATGGCTACACCTTC. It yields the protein CASSASVVYGYTF.

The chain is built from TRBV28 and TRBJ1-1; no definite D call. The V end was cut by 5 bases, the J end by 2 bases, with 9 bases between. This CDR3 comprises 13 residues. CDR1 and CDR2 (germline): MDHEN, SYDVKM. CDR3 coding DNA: TGTGCCAGCAGTCCGAGACACAACACTGAAGCTTTCTTT. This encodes CASSPRHNTEAFF.

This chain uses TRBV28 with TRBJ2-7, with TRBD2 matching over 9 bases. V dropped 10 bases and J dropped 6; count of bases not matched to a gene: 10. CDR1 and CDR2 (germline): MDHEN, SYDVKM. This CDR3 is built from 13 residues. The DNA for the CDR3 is TGTGCCACCCGGCGGGGGGGAGGGGGCGAGCAGTACTTC. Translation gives CATRRGGGGEQYF.

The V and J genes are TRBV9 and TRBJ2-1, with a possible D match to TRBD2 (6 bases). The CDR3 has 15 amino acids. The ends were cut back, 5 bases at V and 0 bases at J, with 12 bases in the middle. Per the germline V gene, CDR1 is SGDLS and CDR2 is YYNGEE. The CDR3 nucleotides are TGTGCCAGCAGTGACCTAGCGACCTCCTACAATGAGCAGTTCTTC. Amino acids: CASSDLATSYNEQFF.

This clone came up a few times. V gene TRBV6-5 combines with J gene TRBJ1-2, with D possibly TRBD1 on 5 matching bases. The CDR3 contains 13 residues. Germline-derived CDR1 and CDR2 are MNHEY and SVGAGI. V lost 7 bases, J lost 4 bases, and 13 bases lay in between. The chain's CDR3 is CASTSAGSYGYTF. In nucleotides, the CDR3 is TGTGCCAGCACCAGCGCAGGGAGCTATGGCTACACCTTC.

The CDR3 spells CASRGGDTQYF. CDR3 nucleotides: TGTGCCAGCAGGGGTGGAGATACGCAGTATTTT. The chain has TRBV28 and TRBJ2-3; D remains ambiguous. Germline-derived CDR1 and CDR2 are MDHEN and SYDVKM. This CDR3 spans 11 amino acids. Trimming stripped 6 bases from V and 5 bases from J, with 6 bases between.

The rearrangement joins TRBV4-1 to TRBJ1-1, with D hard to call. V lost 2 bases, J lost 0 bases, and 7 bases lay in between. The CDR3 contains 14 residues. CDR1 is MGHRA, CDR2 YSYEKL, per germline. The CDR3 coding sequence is TGCGCCAGCAGCCAACGAACCCTGAACACTGAAGCTTTCTTT. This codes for CASSQRTLNTEAFF.

Written as DNA, the CDR3 is TGTGCCAGTAGTATTGGTCCAGGGGATGGCTACACCTTC. It yields the protein CASSIGPGDGYTF. The rearrangement links TRBV19 to TRBJ1-2; D possibly corresponds to TRBD1 (6 bases). CDR3 length: 13 residues. V lost 3 bases to trimming and J lost 6 bases, with 11 bases between them. Germline V gene sequence: CDR1 LNHDA, CDR2 SQIVND (reference sequence).

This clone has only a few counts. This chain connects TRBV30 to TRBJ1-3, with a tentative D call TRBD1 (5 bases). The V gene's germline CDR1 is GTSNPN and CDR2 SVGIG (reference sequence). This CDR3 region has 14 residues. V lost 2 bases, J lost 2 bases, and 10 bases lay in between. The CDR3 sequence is CAWSRPTAGNTIYF. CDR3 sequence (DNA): TGTGCCTGGAGTAGACCGACAGCTGGAAACACCATATATTTT.

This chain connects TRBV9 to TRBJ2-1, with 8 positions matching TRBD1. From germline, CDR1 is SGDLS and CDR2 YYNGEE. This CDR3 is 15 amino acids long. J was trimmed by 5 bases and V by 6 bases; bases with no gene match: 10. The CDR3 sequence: CASTRRGQANNEQFF. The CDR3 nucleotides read TGTGCCAGCACCAGACGGGGACAGGCAAACAATGAGCAGTTCTTC.

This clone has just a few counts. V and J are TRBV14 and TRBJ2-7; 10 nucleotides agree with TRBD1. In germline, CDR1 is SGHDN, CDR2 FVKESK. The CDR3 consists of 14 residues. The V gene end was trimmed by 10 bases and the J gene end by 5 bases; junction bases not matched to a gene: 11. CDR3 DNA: TGTGCCACTCACCCACGGGACAGGGGTAACGAGCAGTACTTC. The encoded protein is CATHPRDRGNEQYF.